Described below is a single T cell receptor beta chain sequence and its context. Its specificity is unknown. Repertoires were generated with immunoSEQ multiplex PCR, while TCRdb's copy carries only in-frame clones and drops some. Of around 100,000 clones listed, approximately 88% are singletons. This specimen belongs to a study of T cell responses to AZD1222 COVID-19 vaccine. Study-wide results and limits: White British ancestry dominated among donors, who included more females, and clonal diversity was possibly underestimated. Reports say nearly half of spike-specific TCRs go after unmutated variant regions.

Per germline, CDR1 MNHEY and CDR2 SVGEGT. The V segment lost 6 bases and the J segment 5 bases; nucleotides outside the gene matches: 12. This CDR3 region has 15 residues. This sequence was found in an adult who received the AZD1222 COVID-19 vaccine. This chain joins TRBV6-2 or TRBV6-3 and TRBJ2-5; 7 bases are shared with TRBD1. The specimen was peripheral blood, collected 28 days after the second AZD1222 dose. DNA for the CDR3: TGTGCCAGCAGCGCGCCCGGGACAGAACGGGAGACCCAGTACTTC. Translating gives CASSAPGTERETQYF.